This entry describes one T cell receptor beta chain. Its target antigen remains unknown. The record has no base qualities; no much larger clone is one base away. The sample comes from a study of control samples from healthy donors and cancer patients (dated by TCRdb to between 2020 and 2021). The method behind the library was the immunoSEQ multiplex PCR assay. TCRdb took over this immuneACCESS table, retaining in-frame rearrangements with V and J assigned. Such tables are incomplete; in checked studies, under half of the missing clones stem from an unresolved V gene, and the remainder is unexplained. Here the sample has about 180,000 clones; 94% occur a single time. The ten largest clonotypes hold 1.3% to 1.5% of the sample. V is reduced by 2 bases and J by 9 bases, leaving a spacing of 20 bases between them. From the germline V gene (reference sequence), CDR1 is SEHNR and CDR2 is FQNEAQ. The CDR3 starts with the cysteine, ends with the phenylalanine, and has 16 residues. The entry retains the CDR3 DNA only, 48 bases that are in frame from base 1.

The rearranged segments are TRBV7-9 and TRBJ2-1, with the identity of the D gene unclear. This TCR was recovered from a woman between 18 and 30 years old in good health. The sequencing input was blood. This receptor has the CDR3 CASSLSRGRFVREQFF. At the DNA level, the sequence is TGTGCCAGCAGCTTATCTCGTGGTAGGTTTGTTCGTGAGCAGTTCTTC.